Below are 21 T cell receptor beta chains sequenced from a single sample in a study of blood T cell repertoires in COVID-19. Using immunoSEQ multiplex PCR, the repertoire was profiled, and TCRdb retains in-frame clones only, with some absent. The data contain 35,000 to 40,000 clones, more than 70% of them singletons. Input material: peripheral blood. The receptors shown here come from a man between 60 and 75 years old with active COVID-19.

This chain joins TRBV6-5 and TRBJ1-2; possibly TRBD1 for D (6 bases). This CDR3 comprises 12 residues. The germline CDR1 and CDR2 sequences are MNHEY and SVGAGI. The ends were cut back, 11 bases at V and 5 bases at J, with 15 bases in the middle. The DNA of the CDR3 is TGTGCCTCTCACCAGGGGTTTTATGGCTACACCTTC. It encodes CASHQGFYGYTF.

The chain is built from TRBV19 and TRBJ2-7; 9 bases line up with TRBD2. The CDR3 spans 14 residues. Germline-derived CDR1 and CDR2 are LNHDA and SQIVND (reference sequence). The trim removed 1 base at V and 9 bases at J, leaving 7 bases unmatched. The CDR3 nucleotides are TGTGCCAGTAGTATAGGTAGCGGGAGTTTCGGGCAGTACTTC. It translates to CASSIGSGSFGQYF. The entire variable domain, with the rest obtained from reference TRBV19 and TRBJ2-7, is as follows: DGGITQSPKYLFRKEGQNVTLSCEQNLNHDAMYWYRQDPGQGLRLIYYSQIVNDFQKGDIAEGYSVSREKKESFPLTVTSAQKNPTAFYLCASSIGSGSFGQYFGPGTRLTVT.

The chain is built from TRBV25-1 and TRBJ2-5; 7 positions agree with TRBD1. The CDR3 is 15 residues long. The V gene end was trimmed by 4 bases and the J gene end by 1 base; junction bases not matched to a gene: 6. The germline V gene has CDR1 MGHDK and CDR2 SYGVNS. In nucleotides, the CDR3 is TGTGCCAGCAGTGCGGGGCAGGGGGTCCAAGAGACCCAGTACTTC. Amino acid sequence: CASSAGQGVQETQYF.

This chain connects TRBV28 to TRBJ1-1; D remains ambiguous. The CDR3 extends over 16 amino acids. V gave up 2 bases and J gave up 1 base, with 14 bases separating them. From germline, CDR1 is MDHEN and CDR2 SYDVKM. The CDR3 nucleotides are TGTGCCAGCAGTTTACGGGAGGGCAGACAGAACACTGAAGCTTTCTTT. Translated: CASSLREGRQNTEAFF.

This clone was found once. This chain connects TRBV28 to TRBJ1-5, with 8 bases fitting TRBD1. The CDR3 length is 17 residues. After removal of 2 bases from V and 6 bases from J, the junction contained 12 bases not matched to a gene. CDR1 and CDR2 from the germline V gene are MDHEN and SYDVKM. Here the CDR3 DNA reads TGTGCCAGCAGTTTACCACCAGACAGGGGTTATGGTCAGCCCCAGCATTTT. This codes for CASSLPPDRGYGQPQHF. Drawing the rest from reference TRBV28 and TRBJ1-5, the complete variable domain is DVKVTQSSRYLVKRTGEKVFLECVQDMDHENMFWYRQDPGLGLRLIYFSYDVKMKEKGDIPEGYSVSREKKERFSLILESASTNQTSMYLCASSLPPDRGYGQPQHFGDGTRLSIL.

This chain links TRBV9 with TRBJ2-1; 13 bases are a match to TRBD2. Germline V gene data show CDR1 as SGDLS and CDR2 as YYNGEE. The CDR3 contains 18 residues. V lost 0 bases, J lost 3 bases, and 6 bases stayed unmatched. In DNA, the CDR3 is TGTGCCAGCAGCGTAGGACTAGCGGGGGGCCGAGGCTACAATGAGCAGTTCTTC. It codes for CASSVGLAGGRGYNEQFF.

The rearrangement links TRBV13 to TRBJ2-3, with D maybe TRBD1 (6 bases). The CDR3 sequence is 16 residues long. CDR1 and CDR2 (germline): PRHDT, FYEKMQ (reference sequence). V gave up 5 bases and J gave up 4 bases, with 19 bases separating them. Written as DNA, the CDR3 is TGTGCCAGCAGCCTCCGGGACACCCCTGCGGCAGATACGCAGTATTTT. Translating gives CASSLRDTPAADTQYF.

This clone was picked up one time. The J gene is TRBJ1-2, the V gene TRBV6-5; D call uncertain. Between the trimmed V and J ends, which lost 6 bases and 8 bases, there was a span of 13 bases. The CDR3 totals 12 residues. Germline CDR1 MNHEY, CDR2 SVGAGI. CDR3 in amino acids: CASSREGDGYTF. The CDR3 DNA reads TGTGCCAGCAGCCGAGAGGGTGACGGCTACACCTTC.

The chain combines TRBV6-5 with TRBJ2-1, with TRBD1 matching over 7 bases. Germline V gene data show CDR1 as MNHEY and CDR2 as SVGAGI. Trimming cost V 6 bases and J 10 bases; bases outside gene matches: 6. CDR3 size: 12 residues. The CDR3 DNA is TGTGCCAGCAGCCGCGACAGGGCAGAGCAGTTCTTC. This codes for CASSRDRAEQFF.

This rearrangement joins TRBV27 to TRBJ2-7, with D unclear. This CDR3 region has 14 residues. Germline lookup yields CDR1 MNHEY and CDR2 SMNVEV (reference sequence). The V and J ends lost 7 bases and 1 base respectively, with 14 bases between them. CDR3 protein: CASKTSTGSYEQYF. In nucleotides, the CDR3 is TGTGCCAGCAAAACCTCGACTGGATCCTACGAGCAGTACTTC.

The chain is built from TRBV12-5 and TRBJ2-2, with unresolved D. The germline V and J ends were trimmed by 4 bases and 0 bases, with 9 bases remaining between them. The CDR3 totals 15 residues. Germline CDR1 and CDR2: LGHNT and FRNRAP. In DNA, the CDR3 is TGTGCTAGTGGTTCCCACATCGCGAACACCGGGGAGCTGTTTTTT. The encoded protein is CASGSHIANTGELFF.

The V gene is TRBV7-2, the J gene TRBJ1-5; 7 bases match TRBD1. J lost 6 bases, V lost 5 bases, and 7 bases had no gene match. The CDR3 consists of 14 residues. Germline CDR1 SGHTA, CDR2 FQGNSA. The CDR3 sequence is CASSPQGGGQPQHF. The CDR3 DNA reads TGTGCCAGCAGCCCCCAGGGGGGCGGTCAGCCCCAGCATTTT.

The rearrangement uses TRBV4-1 and TRBJ1-5; no clear D. The CDR3 loop spans 16 amino acids. The germline gives CDR1 MGHRA, CDR2 YSYEKL. V dropped 1 base and J dropped 0 bases, with 10 bases sitting between them. CDR3 amino acids: CASSQVSEYSNQPQHF. The CDR3 DNA is TGCGCCAGCAGCCAAGTCTCGGAGTATAGCAATCAGCCCCAGCATTTT.

CDR3 DNA: TGTGCCAGCCGGAATAGCGGGAGGGCCCCCTACAATGAGCAGTTCTTC. Translated: CASRNSGRAPYNEQFF. The chain carries TRBV18 and TRBJ2-1; TRBD2 matches at 11 bases. V lost 8 bases to trimming and J lost 2 bases; unmatched junction nucleotides: 8. The CDR3 length is 16 residues. Germline CDR1 is KGHSH and CDR2 is LQKENI.

This CDR3 reads CASSPRGTGETAGELFF. CDR3 in DNA: TGTGCCAGCTCACCTCGGGGGACAGGGGAAACGGCCGGGGAGCTGTTTTTT. The chain employs TRBV18 and TRBJ2-2, with 10 bases aligning to TRBD1. V gave up 3 bases and J gave up 6 bases; unmatched junction bases: 10. The CDR3 runs 17 residues. Looked up from germline, CDR1 is KGHSH and CDR2 is LQKENI. The full variable domain, in which reference TRBV18 and TRBJ2-2 provide the parts outside the CDR3, is NAGVMQNPRHLVRRRGQEARLRCSPMKGHSHVYWYRQLPEEGLKFMVYLQKENIIDESGMPKERFSAEFPKEGPSILRIQQVVRGDSAAYFCASSPRGTGETAGELFFGEGSRLTVL.

The chain combines TRBV11-2 with TRBJ2-1; 9 bases align to TRBD2. Germline V CDR1 and CDR2: SGHAT, FQNNGV. V shed 7 bases, J shed 7 bases, and the junction held 5 bases outside the gene matches. The length of the CDR3 is 13 residues. The CDR3 reads CASKVAGENEQFF. Written as DNA, the CDR3 is TGTGCCAGCAAGGTAGCGGGAGAGAATGAGCAGTTCTTC.

The chain carries TRBV9 and TRBJ2-5, with 8 bases matching TRBD1. V lost 0 bases, J lost 5 bases, and 9 bases stayed unmatched. Germline lookup yields CDR1 SGDLS and CDR2 YYNGEE. The CDR3 is 16 amino acids. The CDR3 region is CASSVGRDRTWETQYF. The CDR3 DNA is TGTGCCAGCAGCGTAGGGAGGGACAGGACATGGGAGACCCAGTACTTC. The variable domain in full, completed from reference TRBV9 and TRBJ2-5, reads DSGVTQTPKHLITATGQRVTLRCSPRSGDLSVYWYQQSLDQGLQFLIQYYNGEERAKGNILERFSAQQFPDLHSELNLSSLELGDSALYFCASSVGRDRTWETQYFGPGTRLLVL.

The gene calls are TRBV2 and TRBJ2-3; D might be TRBD1 (5 bases). Trimming stripped 5 bases from V and 2 bases from J, with 11 bases between. CDR1 is SNHLY, CDR2 FYNNEI, per germline. The CDR3 is 14 residues long. The DNA for the CDR3 is TGTGCCAGCAGTCCCGACAGCCCCACAGATACGCAGTATTTT. As protein: CASSPDSPTDTQYF.

CDR3 residues: CASSEFRDQETQYF. For the CDR3, the DNA is TGTGCCAGCAGCGAATTCCGGGATCAAGAGACCCAGTACTTC. The rearrangement links TRBV7-9 to TRBJ2-5, with D maybe TRBD2 (5 bases). Germline V gene data show CDR1 as SEHNR and CDR2 as FQNEAQ (reference sequence). V shed 5 bases and J shed 2 bases, with 12 bases lying between them. This CDR3 has 14 residues.

This chain uses TRBV21-1 with TRBJ2-7; TRBD2, as called in the table, went unchecked against the DNA. TRBV21-1 is flagged as a pseudogene. This CDR3 spans 12 amino acids. The CDR3 nucleotides are TGTGCCAGCAGCCTACCCCCGTCCGAGCAGTACTTC. This gives the protein CASSLPPSEQYF.

The V and J genes are TRBV28 and TRBJ1-4, with 9 bases matching TRBD1. V gave up 1 base and J gave up 8 bases; unmatched junction bases: 8. The germline gives CDR1 MDHEN, CDR2 SYDVKM. The CDR3 covers 16 residues. As DNA, the CDR3 is TGTGCCAGCAGTTTATTATGGACAGGGGCGGGCGAAAAACTGTTTTTT. It is translated as CASSLLWTGAGEKLFF.